The 22 T cell receptor beta chains reported below all come from one sample, sequenced in a study of T cells in Graves' hyperthyroidism and ophthalmopathy (dated by TCRdb to about 2019). Library preparation was by multiplex PCR. Sequenced using an Illumina HiSeq 2000. TCR beta CDR3 regions were amplified from RNA transcripts. The first round of RT-PCR for the TCR CDR3 was performed with the HTBI primer set and the Qiagen OneStep RT-PCR kit. TCRdb itself trimmed the public reads at Q25 with fastp, ran MiXCR and retained productive beta chains. One record per CDR3 amino acid sequence lists the most common genes and DNA. This sample is represented by roughly 200,000 distinct CDR3 sequences; around 16% of them were singletons. Approximately 40% of the sample rests with the top ten. The sequenced sample consisted of blood. Source of these receptors: a man aged 35 to 55 with Graves' hyperthyroidism.

This clonotype was seen many times. V and J are TRBV18 and TRBJ1-6; perhaps TRBD1 as D (6 bases). Per the germline V gene, CDR1 is KGHSH and CDR2 is LQKENI. The CDR3 runs to 15 residues. Between the trimmed V and J ends, which lost 4 bases and 8 bases, there was a span of 15 bases. The chain's CDR3 is CASSLPQGQDSPLHF. CDR3 DNA sequence: TGTGCCAGCTCACTGCCCCAGGGGCAGGATTCACCCCTCCACTTT.

This chain connects TRBV5-5 to TRBJ2-3, with 7 bases fitting TRBD2. Germline V gene sequence: CDR1 SGHKS, CDR2 YYEKEE (reference sequence). Germline trimming cut 2 bases from V and 14 bases from J; bases unmatched to any gene: 8. This CDR3 spans 12 amino acids. CDR3 protein: CASSFTSESGYF. The CDR3 DNA follows: TGTGCCAGCAGCTTTACTAGCGAGTCGGGGTATTTT. The variable domain in full, with the rest retrieved from reference TRBV5-5 and TRBJ2-3, is DAGVTQSPTHLIKTRGQQVTLRCSPISGHKSVSWYQQVLGQGPQFIFQYYEKEERGRGNFPDRFSARQFPNYSSELNVNALLLGDSALYLCASSFTSESGYFGPGTRLTVL.

Many counts were recorded for this clonotype. The chain carries TRBV7-2 and TRBJ1-2, with 8 bases that match TRBD1. CDR1 and CDR2 (germline): SGHTA, FQGNSA. The J segment lost 3 bases and the V segment lost 4 bases, leaving 10 bases of the junction unmatched. The CDR3 is made up of 16 amino acids. CDR3 amino acids: CASSSRGQGQDYGYTF. The CDR3 nucleotides are TGTGCCAGCAGCTCTCGAGGGCAGGGACAGGACTATGGCTACACCTTC. The whole variable domain, filled in from reference TRBV7-2 and TRBJ1-2, reads GAGVSQSPSNKVTEKGKDVELRCDPISGHTALYWYRQSLGQGLEFLIYFQGNSAPDKSGLPSDRFSAERTGGSVSTLTIQRTQQEDSAVYLCASSSRGQGQDYGYTFGSGTRLTVV.

Only one count was recorded for this clonotype. J is TRBJ2-7 and V is TRBV5-1, with 7 bases fitting TRBD1. Looked up from germline, CDR1 is SGHRS and CDR2 is YFSETQ. This CDR3 is built from 15 residues. V lost 1 base and J lost 4; bases outside the gene matches: 8. The CDR3 sequence: CASSLSGRGLYEQYF. CDR3 sequence (DNA): TGCGCCAGCAGCTTGAGTGGCAGGGGGTTGTACGAGCAGTACTTC.

This clonotype showed up many times. The chain combines TRBV7-9 with TRBJ1-1, with TRBD1 matching 7 bases. J lost 3 bases, V lost 5 bases, and 9 bases had no gene match. The CDR3 runs to 15 residues. CDR1 is SEHNR and CDR2 is FQNEAQ in the germline V gene (reference sequence). CDR3 nucleotides: TGTGCCAGCAGCGCGCACGGGGGACAGCACACTGAAGCTTTCTTT. It codes for CASSAHGGQHTEAFF.

This clonotype was picked up many times. The chain couples TRBV20-1 to TRBJ2-7; D unresolved. Trimming took off 3 bases at V and 0 bases at J, with 12 bases between the two ends. The CDR3 is 14 residues long. Germline assignment: CDR1 DFQATT and CDR2 SNEGSKA (reference sequence). The CDR3 DNA sequence: TGCAGTGCTAGTATTTTTAGGAGCTCCTACGAGCAGTACTTC. Protein product: CSASIFRSSYEQYF.

This clonotype was seen repeatedly, ten times or more. The chain links TRBV5-1 to TRBJ2-3, with D possibly matching TRBD2 (6 bases). The CDR3 runs 15 residues. Germline-derived CDR1 and CDR2 are SGHRS and YFSETQ. V lost 4 bases and J lost 3, with 15 bases in between. The DNA for the CDR3 is TGCGCCAGCAGCCCGGCGGCGGGGCCGACAGATACGCAGTATTTT. Protein product: CASSPAAGPTDTQYF.

In this sample, this clonotype turned up many times. The chain uses TRBV18 and TRBJ2-5; D unclear. Trimming removed 8 bases at V and 5 bases at J, with 15 bases between. Germline loops: CDR1 KGHSH, CDR2 LQKENI. The CDR3 totals 13 residues. CDR3 coding DNA: TGTGCCAGCGGTGGGAACGATGGGGAGACCCAGTACTTC. It codes for CASGGNDGETQYF. The entire variable domain, with the rest obtained from reference TRBV18 and TRBJ2-5, is as follows: NAGVMQNPRHLVRRRGQEARLRCSPMKGHSHVYWYRQLPEEGLKFMVYLQKENIIDESGMPKERFSAEFPKEGPSILRIQQVVRGDSAAYFCASGGNDGETQYFGPGTRLLVL.

Ten or more counts support this clonotype. V is TRBV10-3 and J is TRBJ2-5; 14 nucleotides align to TRBD2. The V gene's germline CDR1 is ENHRY and CDR2 SYGVKD. V gave up 6 bases and J gave up 5 bases; unmatched junction bases: 8. This CDR3 has 16 residues. CDR3 nucleotides: TGTGCCATCAGCGTGGGACTAGCGGGGGATCGGGAGACCCAGTACTTC. Protein product: CAISVGLAGDRETQYF.

This clonotype was counted ten times or more. V and J are TRBV28 and TRBJ2-7; possible D gene TRBD1, 5 bases. The germline V gene has CDR1 MDHEN and CDR2 SYDVKM. This CDR3 has 12 amino acids. Trimming stripped 6 bases from V and 0 bases from J, with 6 bases between. CDR3 nucleotide sequence: TGTGCCAGCAGGGACAACTCCTACGAGCAGTACTTC. Its protein product is CASRDNSYEQYF.

This clonotype was seen more than once but under ten times. A clone one base away is much larger, so this may be a read error. This sequence joins TRBV6-1 and TRBJ1-5; tentative D call: TRBD1 (6 bases). Germline V CDR1 and CDR2: MNHNS, SASEGT. The CDR3 is 14 residues long. Trimming pared 11 bases from V and 3 bases from J, leaving 17 bases between. The CDR3 reads CAASPQGFNQPQHF. CDR3 DNA sequence: TGTGCCGCCTCCCCCCAGGGGTTCAATCAGCCCCAGCATTTT.

This clonotype was counted a few times. The chain has TRBV7-9 and TRBJ2-7; D may be TRBD1 or TRBD2 (6 bases each). The CDR3 contains 14 residues. V was pared by 6 bases and J by 5 bases, with 17 bases between. Germline V gene sequence: CDR1 SEHNR, CDR2 FQNEAQ (reference sequence). The CDR3, as DNA: TGTGCCAGCAGAAGAGGGTCGGGGGCGAACGAGCAGTACTTC. It translates to CASRRGSGANEQYF.

This clonotype was seen many times. V usage is TRBV27 and J usage is TRBJ2-3; tentatively, D is TRBD2 (5 bases). The CDR3 is 11 amino acids. Per germline, CDR1 MNHEY and CDR2 SMNVEV (reference sequence). Trimming cost V 11 bases and J 5 bases, with 11 bases left between them. CDR3 protein: CASSGQDTQYF. Written as DNA, the CDR3 is TGTGCCTCCAGCGGTCAAGATACGCAGTATTTT.

There are a few counts of this clonotype. The CDR3 nucleotides are TGTGCCAGCAGCTCTTCGACCGAGGACGAGCAGTTCTTC. Protein product: CASSSSTEDEQFF. This chain links TRBV12-3 or TRBV12-4 with TRBJ2-1; D gene unclear. CDR3 size: 13 residues. The V end was cut by 6 bases, the J end by 10 bases, with 16 bases between.

The V call is TRBV28, the J call TRBJ2-1; no clear D gene. Trimming took off 3 bases at V and 0 bases at J, with 6 bases between the two ends. Germline V gene lookup returns CDR1 MDHEN and CDR2 SYDVKM. This CDR3 has 14 residues. The CDR3 spells CASSFPNSYNEQFF. The CDR3, as DNA: TGTGCCAGCAGTTTCCCCAACTCCTACAATGAGCAGTTCTTC.

In its sample, this clonotype was seen many times. The chain employs TRBV7-9 and TRBJ1-6, with D uncertain. With 1 base removed from V and 9 bases from J, the gap between germline ends came to 7 bases. Germline V gene lookup returns CDR1 SEHNR and CDR2 FQNEAQ (reference sequence). The CDR3 is 13 residues long. CDR3 loop: CASSLDAGSPLHF. The CDR3 nucleotides are TGTGCCAGCAGCTTAGATGCGGGTTCACCCCTCCACTTT.

This chain links TRBV12-3 or TRBV12-4 with TRBJ1-2, with D maybe TRBD1 (6 bases). Trimming pared 5 bases from V and 6 bases from J, leaving 13 bases between. CDR3 length: 13 amino acids. CDR3 bases: TGTGCCAGCAGTCCCACAGGGATTGATGGCTACACCTTC. It translates to CASSPTGIDGYTF.

V is TRBV20-1 and J is TRBJ2-7; D is undetermined. V shed 0 bases and J shed 1 base, with 19 bases lying between them. This CDR3 has 17 residues. Germline CDR1 is DFQATT and CDR2 is SNEGSKA (reference sequence). CDR3 in amino acids: CSARDLPRTDTSYEQYF. CDR3 DNA sequence: TGCAGTGCTAGAGATCTCCCAAGGACCGATACATCCTACGAGCAGTACTTC.

This clonotype was counted at least ten times. The V gene is TRBV7-2, the J gene TRBJ2-5, with 10 positions matching TRBD2. With V trimmed by 2 bases and J by 5 bases, 11 bases remained unmatched. The CDR3 sequence is 17 residues long. Looked up from germline, CDR1 is SGHTA and CDR2 is FQGNSA. Here the CDR3 reads CASSLLTTAGGLETQYF. DNA for the CDR3: TGTGCCAGCAGCTTACTGACTACAGCGGGGGGGCTGGAGACCCAGTACTTC.

This clonotype occurred many times. The gene calls are TRBV7-6 and TRBJ2-3, with 7 nucleotides matching TRBD1. The ends lost 4 bases at V and 2 bases at J; junction bases unmatched: 3. The CDR3 totals 14 residues. Germline V lookup: CDR1 SGHVS, CDR2 FNYEAQ. CDR3 nucleotide sequence: TGTGCCAGCAGCTGGACAGGCCCCACAGATACGCAGTATTTT. As protein: CASSWTGPTDTQYF.

In its sample, this clonotype was seen many times. The V gene is TRBV24-1, the J gene TRBJ2-5; TRBD1 agrees at 10 bases. The germline V gene has CDR1 KGHDR and CDR2 SFDVKD. The CDR3 totals 17 residues. The V gene end was trimmed by 2 bases and the J gene end by 2 bases; junction bases not matched to a gene: 7. The CDR3 region has the DNA TGTGCCACCAGTGATTCCCGGGACAGGGGAGTACAAGAGACCCAGTACTTC. Amino acid sequence: CATSDSRDRGVQETQYF.

This clonotype was observed at least ten times. The chain couples TRBV7-2 to TRBJ1-1, with unresolved D. With 1 base removed from V and 7 bases from J, the gap between germline ends came to 7 bases. This CDR3 has 12 residues. The germline CDR1 and CDR2 sequences are SGHTA and FQGNSA. The CDR3 nucleotides read TGTGCCAGCAGCTTAGGGAGGAATGAAGCTTTCTTT. Amino acids: CASSLGRNEAFF. The complete variable domain, with remaining parts taken from reference TRBV7-2 and TRBJ1-1, reads GAGVSQSPSNKVTEKGKDVELRCDPISGHTALYWYRQSLGQGLEFLIYFQGNSAPDKSGLPSDRFSAERTGGSVSTLTIQRTQQEDSAVYLCASSLGRNEAFFGQGTRLTVV.